This T cell receptor (beta chain) comes out of a study of vaccination and CD4 T cells after COVID-19. Background on the study: Overlapping spike peptides of SARS-CoV-2, HCoV-NL63, HCoV-OC43 and HCoV-229E stimulated the cells.

CD4+ T cells that had been cultured provided DNA sequenced with the Oncomine TCR Beta short-read assay. Someone extracted genomic DNA from cultured CD4+ T cells. TCRdb called the PCR reads again in MiXCR, with one record for every CDR3 protein. The sample holds more than 10,000 distinct CDR3 sequences, 70% to 80% seen once. Regarding treatment: roughly 11-day PBMC culture with coronavirus spike peptide pools or control peptides (ViraFEST assay). The CDR3 contains 15 residues. V was clipped by 5 bases and J by 0 bases, with 12 bases between them. From germline, CDR1 is SGHTA and CDR2 FQGNSA. This clonotype was detected only a few times. Antigen unknown.

The sample was CD4+ T cells from blood, cultured in vitro. The clonotype comes from a human donor who had recovered from COVID-19. The genes are TRBV7-2 and TRBJ2-3; perhaps TRBD2 as D (6 bases). Here the CDR3 DNA reads TGTGCCAGCAGCCCGGACTATCTCAGCACAGATACGCAGTATTTT. Translation: CASSPDYLSTDTQYF.